Presented here are 18 T cell receptor beta chains from one specimen sequenced in a study of T cell responses to AZD1222 COVID-19 vaccine. Profiling relied on immunoSEQ multiplex PCR, and the TCRdb table lists in-frame clones only, not all of them. The repertoire holds around 180,000 clones, with roughly nine tenths as singletons. The sample was peripheral blood, taken on day 0 of AZD1222 vaccination. The receptors stem from an adult in good health.

The chain employs TRBV9 and TRBJ2-5; D may match TRBD1 or TRBD2 (6 bases each). From germline, CDR1 is SGDLS and CDR2 YYNGEE. Trimming cost V 0 bases and J 5 bases, with 14 bases left between them. The CDR3 contains 15 residues. The CDR3: CASSVVGLGGETQYF. DNA for the CDR3: TGTGCCAGCAGCGTAGTTGGTCTAGGGGGGGAGACCCAGTACTTC.

This clone was counted a single time. The rearrangement links TRBV6-5 to TRBJ1-2, with TRBD1 identical over 8 bases. The CDR3 contains 14 residues. Germline V lookup: CDR1 MNHEY, CDR2 SVGAGI. V was pared by 10 bases and J by 0 bases, with 7 bases of the junction left unmatched. The CDR3 loop reads CAISRQGTNYGYTF. CDR3 coding DNA: TGTGCCATCTCAAGACAGGGGACTAACTATGGCTACACCTTC.

In DNA, the CDR3 is TGTGCCAGCGGACGCGGGGTGGGGAATCAGCCCCAGCATTTT. This gives the protein CASGRGVGNQPQHF. The V call is TRBV2, the J call TRBJ1-5; D is undetermined. CDR3 size: 14 residues. Germline V CDR1 and CDR2: SNHLY, FYNNEI. Trimming shortened V by 8 bases and J by 4 bases, and 15 bases separated the two germline ends.

The CDR3 protein is CASSLDLGPQHF. The CDR3 bases are TGTGCCAGCAGCTTAGATCTCGGCCCCCAGCATTTT. J is TRBJ1-5 and V is TRBV7-8; D unclear. Germline V gene lookup returns CDR1 SGHVS and CDR2 FQNEAQ. The CDR3 contains 12 residues. Trimming removed 1 base from V and 10 bases from J, with 8 bases in between.

The rearrangement joins TRBV6-2 or TRBV6-3 to TRBJ1-5, with a possible D match to TRBD1 (5 bases). CDR1 MNHEY and CDR2 SVGEGT come from the germline V gene. V lost 7 bases, J lost 5 bases, and 15 bases lay in between. The CDR3 has 14 amino acids. The CDR3 sequence: CASTPQGGYQPQHF. The DNA for the CDR3 is TGTGCCAGCACCCCTCAGGGAGGCTATCAGCCCCAGCATTTT.

The chain recombines TRBV3-1 (or the pseudogene TRBV3-2) with TRBJ1-2; tentatively, D is TRBD1 (5 bases). The CDR3 is 16 residues long. Germline V gene data show CDR1 as LGHDT and CDR2 as YNNKEL (reference sequence). V lost 4 bases to trimming and J lost 2 bases, with 17 bases between them. The CDR3 loop is CASSPVGTAGNYGYTF. The CDR3 nucleotides are TGTGCCAGCAGCCCGGTCGGGACGGCGGGCAACTATGGCTACACCTTC.

This clone was counted only a few times. The chain carries TRBV9 and TRBJ1-2; possibly TRBD1 for D (5 bases). Trimming removed 4 bases at V and 3 bases at J, with 13 bases between. CDR3 length: 14 amino acids. CDR1 is SGDLS and CDR2 is YYNGEE in the germline V gene. CDR3 in DNA: TGTGCCAGCAGCCCCCAGGGTACGGACTATGGCTACACCTTC. Residues: CASSPQGTDYGYTF.

In its sample, this clone was seen a few times. The gene calls are TRBV12-5 and TRBJ1-1, with D maybe TRBD1 (5 bases). V was pared by 1 base and J by 1 base, with 13 bases between. The CDR3 has 16 residues. Germline-derived CDR1 and CDR2 are LGHNT and FRNRAP. CDR3 DNA sequence: TGTGCTAGTGGTTTGGGCATCGGGGCCACGAACACTGAAGCTTTCTTT. Its translation is CASGLGIGATNTEAFF.

This chain connects TRBV7-2 to TRBJ2-3, with D maybe TRBD2 (6 bases). Germline V gene lookup returns CDR1 SGHTA and CDR2 FQGNSA. V was clipped by 3 bases and J by 6 bases, with 10 bases between them. CDR3 length: 13 residues. The CDR3 bases are TGTGCCAGCAGCTTGTCGGGGGTGGATACGCAGTATTTT. It codes for CASSLSGVDTQYF.

In its sample, this clone was seen a few times. The V and J genes are TRBV10-3 and TRBJ1-2; TRBD1 is a possible D gene (6 bases). This CDR3 has 13 amino acids. The ends were cut back, 10 bases at V and 5 bases at J, with 17 bases in the middle. Germline CDR1 and CDR2: ENHRY and SYGVKD. The CDR3 nucleotides read TGTGCCACTAAGGGCGCACAGGGATATGGCTACACCTTC. It encodes CATKGAQGYGYTF.

J is TRBJ1-4 and V is TRBV9; 9 nucleotides agree with TRBD1. There are 15 residues in the CDR3. CDR1 SGDLS and CDR2 YYNGEE come from the germline V gene. The junction had 3 bases not matched to a gene; V was cut back by 3 bases and J by 3 bases. The CDR3 DNA sequence: TGTGCCAGCAGCGCCGACAGGGGGGCTAATGAAAAACTGTTTTTT. It is translated as CASSADRGANEKLFF.

This chain connects TRBV11-2 to TRBJ2-7; D not resolved. Germline V CDR1 and CDR2: SGHAT, FQNNGV. V lost 0 bases, J lost 6 bases, and 6 bases lay in between. CDR3 size: 12 residues. In DNA form, the CDR3 reads TGTGCCAGCAGCTTAGAAGTTTCCGAGCAGTACTTC. Encoded protein: CASSLEVSEQYF.

This clone has only one observation. The chain links TRBV5-4 to TRBJ1-2; D gene ambiguous. CDR3 length: 17 amino acids. Germline assignment: CDR1 SGHNT and CDR2 YYREEE (reference sequence). The ends were cut back, 1 base at V and 0 bases at J, with 16 bases in the middle. The CDR3 is CASSLLGRIETNYGYTF. The CDR3 region has the DNA TGTGCCAGCAGCTTGCTAGGTCGGATCGAGACTAACTATGGCTACACCTTC.

V and J are TRBV6-1 and TRBJ1-1; the D is unclear. The germline V gene encodes CDR1 MNHNS and CDR2 SASEGT. V was trimmed by 2 bases and J by 1 base, leaving 11 bases between them. This CDR3 is built from 15 residues. The CDR3 DNA follows: TGTGCCAGCAGTGAACCGGGGAACCCGAACACTGAAGCTTTCTTT. Its protein is CASSEPGNPNTEAFF.

This chain uses TRBV2 with TRBJ1-1, with D unresolved. Trimming removed 8 bases at V and 2 bases at J, with 6 bases between. From germline, CDR1 is SNHLY and CDR2 FYNNEI. The length of the CDR3 is 11 residues. This chain's CDR3 is CASRLNTEAFF. The CDR3 nucleotides read TGTGCCAGCCGGCTAAACACTGAAGCTTTCTTT.

The CDR3 bases are TGTGCCAGCAGCCAAGGGTCAAATACGCAGTATTTT. Amino acids: CASSQGSNTQYF. The chain is built from TRBV7-2 and TRBJ2-3; D unclear. V was pared by 5 bases and J by 7 bases, with 10 bases between. Germline values: CDR1 SGHTA, CDR2 FQGNSA. There are 12 residues in the CDR3.

The genes are TRBV7-9 and TRBJ1-1; possibly TRBD1 for D (6 bases). Germline CDR1 SEHNR, CDR2 FQNEAQ (reference sequence). V was cut by 4 bases and J by 4 bases, with 19 bases left in between. The CDR3 has 16 amino acids. CDR3 coding DNA: TGTGCCAGCAGCTCCAGACAGGCCTACATGGCCACTGAAGCTTTCTTT. Its translation is CASSSRQAYMATEAFF.

The J gene is TRBJ2-7, the V gene TRBV12-5; 7 positions match TRBD1. In germline, CDR1 is LGHNT, CDR2 FRNRAP. The CDR3 is 16 amino acids. The J segment lost 9 bases and the V segment lost 0 bases, leaving 14 bases of the junction unmatched. CDR3 loop: CASGLVLGQTPLGQYF. CDR3 coding DNA: TGTGCTAGTGGTTTGGTCCTGGGACAGACTCCCTTAGGGCAGTACTTC.